This T cell receptor beta chain was obtained from a study of early T cells in non-severe SARS-CoV-2 infection (dated by TCRdb to 2020 to 2022). At the level of the whole study: TCR sequencing used bulk RNA from unsorted whole blood, so alpha and beta chains could not be paired.

This clonotype has more than one count but fewer than ten. The antigen this receptor binds is unknown. No base quality values were provided; no much bigger clone lies one nucleotide off. Library method: 5' RACE. TCRdb shows the sequencer as NextSeq 500. In the TCR library protocol, unique molecular identifiers were attached to individual cDNA molecules to correct for PCR bias and sequencing error. TCR alpha and beta chains were both sequenced, and the abundances of alpha and beta sequences in each sample were closely correlated with each other. Under the source paper's analysis protocol: Decombinator V4 was used to annotate TCR sequences for V gene, J gene and CDR3. TCRs were defined as expanded if a significant change between any two time points was detected under a Poisson model with p below 0.0001. TCR abundances were normalised to the total number of TCRs sequenced in each sample and reported as counts per million. MAIT TCRs were defined by TRAV1-2 paired with TRAJ12, TRAJ20 or TRAJ33, and iNKT TCRs by TRAV10 paired with TRAJ18. A search of VDJdb, accessed on 1 November 2021, was run for TCRs annotated to CMV, EBV and SARS-CoV-2, with TCRs annotated for multiple antigens excluded. TCRdb itself trimmed the public reads at Q25 with fastp, ran MiXCR and retained productive beta chains. Each entry is one CDR3 protein sequence, shown with its most common DNA and genes. These V and J calls derive from TCRdb rather than the authors' analysis. The sample table contains around 30,000 distinct CDR3 sequences; only one count was recorded for roughly a tenth of them. Clones ranked in the top ten supply around 13% of the sample.

What the study reported, not specific to this receptor: VDJdb matching was skewed toward anti-spike CD8 responses, so virus-specific expansions were likely underestimated and private and CD4 specificities were missed.

V and J lose 5 bases and 1 base, and a span of 9 bases separates them. CDR3 length: 13 amino acids, cysteine to phenylalanine. This entry keeps only the CDR3 DNA: 39 bases, framed from base 1. CDR1 and CDR2 are read off the germline V gene as SGHVS and FNYEAQ. Set within a cohort of healthcare workers in London, UK, this nested case-control study involved weekly PCR testing of nasopharyngeal swabs along with blood sampling. Healthcare workers were recruited during the week of the UK lockdown, between 23 and 31 March 2020, and followed weekly for up to roughly 15 weeks. The chain is made from TRBV7-6 and TRBJ2-7, with no D gene named confidently. The sequenced sample was whole blood. This receptor was taken from an adult who was a healthcare worker with PCR-confirmed SARS-CoV-2 infection or an uninfected control (not recorded which). The CDR3 reads as follows: CASSPDGSYEQYF. The DNA sequence is given as TGTGCCAGCAGCCCGGACGGATCCTACGAGCAGTACTTC. The entire variable domain, with the stretches around the CDR3 drawn from the reference TRBV7-6 and TRBJ2-7 proteins, is GAGVSQSPRYKVTKRGQDVALRCDPISGHVSLYWYRQALGQGPEFLTYFNYEAQQDKSGLPNDRFSAERPEGSISTLTIQRTEQRDSAMYRCASSPDGSYEQYFGPGTRLTVT.